The entry below describes one T cell receptor (beta chain). The method was immunoSEQ multiplex PCR; TCRdb's version includes in-frame clones alone and lacks a portion of them. Among about 240,000 clones, 80% to 90% were seen once, and the ten largest hold over 3.5%. This sample was included in a study of blood T cell repertoires in COVID-19. As for the study in general: The United States, Italy and Spain provided the acute and convalescent COVID-19 samples. In each case, the material was cDNA or gDNA derived from T cells, B-cell-depleted T cells, or PBMCs.

Per germline, CDR1 MNHEY and CDR2 SVGAGI. J lost 6 bases, V lost 4 bases, and 7 bases had no gene match. This CDR3 has 15 residues. This chain links TRBV6-5 with TRBJ2-1; 9 bases are shared with TRBD2. This TCR came from a woman in her sixties or seventies with acute or convalescent COVID-19. The sample comprised peripheral blood. This CDR3 reads CASSSPGLALNEQFF. In nucleotides, the CDR3 is TGTGCCAGCAGTTCTCCGGGACTAGCACTCAATGAGCAGTTCTTC.